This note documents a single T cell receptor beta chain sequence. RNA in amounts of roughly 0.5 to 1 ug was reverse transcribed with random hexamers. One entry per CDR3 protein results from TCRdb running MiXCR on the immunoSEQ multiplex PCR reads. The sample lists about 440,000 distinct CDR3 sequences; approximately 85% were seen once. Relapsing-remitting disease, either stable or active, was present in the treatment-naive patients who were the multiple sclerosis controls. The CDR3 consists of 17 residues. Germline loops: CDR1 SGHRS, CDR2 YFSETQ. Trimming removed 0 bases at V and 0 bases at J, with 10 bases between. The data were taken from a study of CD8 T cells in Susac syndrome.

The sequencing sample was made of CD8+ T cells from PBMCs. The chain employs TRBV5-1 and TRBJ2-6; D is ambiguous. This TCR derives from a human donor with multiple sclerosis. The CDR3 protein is CASSLVKRSSGANVLTF. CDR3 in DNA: TGCGCCAGCAGCTTGGTCAAGAGGAGCTCTGGGGCCAACGTCCTGACTTTC.